The next 20 T cell receptor beta chains were all read from a single sample in a study of blood T cell repertoires in COVID-19. This table comes from immunoSEQ multiplex PCR, and its TCRdb copy is limited to in-frame clones, with some not included. The table records under 400,000 clones, 87% of them present only once. Sequencing was carried out using PBMCs or T cells enriched from blood (not recorded which). The origin of the receptors is a man in his forties in a cohort exposed to, infected with or recovered from COVID-19 (not recorded which).

The rearrangement uses TRBV7-9 and TRBJ1-2; the D is unclear. The CDR3 has 15 residues. CDR1 and CDR2 (germline): SEHNR, FQNEAQ (reference sequence). V dropped 1 base and J dropped 0 bases, with 9 bases sitting between them. The DNA for the CDR3 is TGTGCCAGCAGCTTAGGGGCCATGGCTAACTATGGCTACACCTTC. Translation: CASSLGAMANYGYTF.

In its sample, this clone was seen a few times. V usage is TRBV7-9 and J usage is TRBJ2-2, with 7 bases fitting TRBD1. Germline loops: CDR1 SEHNR, CDR2 FQNEAQ (reference sequence). The CDR3 covers 15 residues. The V segment lost 8 bases and the J segment 0 bases; nucleotides outside the gene matches: 6. The CDR3 sequence is CASAKGAPNTGELFF. The CDR3, as DNA: TGTGCCAGCGCGAAGGGGGCGCCGAACACCGGGGAGCTGTTTTTT.

The chain is built from TRBV7-9 and TRBJ2-1; TRBD2 aligns across 7 bases. The germline V gene encodes CDR1 SEHNR and CDR2 FQNEAQ (reference sequence). The CDR3 totals 14 residues. V dropped 1 base and J dropped 8; count of bases not matched to a gene: 5. The CDR3 loop is CASSLVIREDEQFF. In nucleotides, the CDR3 is TGTGCCAGCAGCTTAGTCATCCGGGAGGATGAGCAGTTCTTC.

This clone came up a few times. V gene TRBV18 combines with J gene TRBJ1-1; D is possibly TRBD1 (5 bases). CDR3 length: 14 residues. Germline V gene sequence: CDR1 KGHSH, CDR2 LQKENI. V gave up 0 bases and J gave up 3 bases, with 8 bases separating them. The chain's CDR3 is CASSPPKGYTEAFF. CDR3 DNA: TGTGCCAGCTCACCACCGAAGGGGTACACTGAAGCTTTCTTT.

V usage is TRBV28 and J usage is TRBJ1-1; D possibly corresponds to TRBD1 (6 bases). CDR3 length equals 16 residues. CDR1 is MDHEN and CDR2 is SYDVKM in the germline V gene. The V end was cut by 2 bases, the J end by 1 base, with 14 bases between. The CDR3 coding sequence is TGTGCCAGCAGTTTAGACACCAGGGGTCCGAACACTGAAGCTTTCTTT. Translating it yields CASSLDTRGPNTEAFF.

This sequence joins TRBV5-1 and TRBJ2-1; a possible D gene is TRBD1 (5 bases). V was trimmed by 4 bases and J by 0 bases, leaving 11 bases between them. The CDR3 contains 15 residues. The germline V gene has CDR1 SGHRS and CDR2 YFSETQ. The CDR3 reads CASSLIRGSYNEQFF. Written as DNA, the CDR3 is TGCGCCAGCAGCCTCATTAGGGGCTCCTACAATGAGCAGTTCTTC.

Concerning this clone itself: At the DNA level, this CDR3 is encoded by other sequences in the same sample as well. J is TRBJ1-3 and V is TRBV5-1; D may be TRBD1 (5 bases). V was clipped by 5 bases and J by 1 base, with 10 bases between them. Germline CDR1 is SGHRS and CDR2 is YFSETQ. The CDR3 sequence is 14 residues long. CDR3 sequence: CASSLQGSGNTIYF. The CDR3 DNA sequence: TGCGCCAGCAGTCTTCAGGGATCTGGAAACACCATATATTTT.

The chain joins TRBV7-6 to TRBJ2-1, with 8 bases identical to TRBD1. With V trimmed by 1 base and J by 3 bases, 5 bases remained unmatched. Germline V CDR1 and CDR2: SGHVS, FNYEAQ. The CDR3 contains 16 residues. This CDR3 reads CASSLDAQGGYNEQFF. The CDR3 DNA reads as TGTGCCAGCAGCTTAGACGCACAGGGGGGCTACAATGAGCAGTTCTTC.

This chain uses TRBV10-3 with TRBJ2-7, with D possibly being TRBD2 (5 bases). Trimming shortened V by 6 bases and J by 4 bases, and 16 bases separated the two germline ends. The CDR3 covers 14 residues. Germline V gene lookup returns CDR1 ENHRY and CDR2 SYGVKD. CDR3 nucleotides: TGTGCCATCAGACTTTCAGGAGGACCTTACGAGCAGTACTTC. It encodes CAIRLSGGPYEQYF.

This clone has only one observation. The chain carries TRBV5-1 and TRBJ2-6; perhaps TRBD1 as D (6 bases). V shed 4 bases and J shed 2 bases, with 10 bases lying between them. The length of the CDR3 is 15 residues. From germline, CDR1 is SGHRS and CDR2 YFSETQ. CDR3 in amino acids: CASSDPGAGANVLTF. The CDR3 nucleotides are TGCGCCAGCAGCGATCCAGGGGCTGGGGCCAACGTCCTGACTTTC.

The chain employs TRBV5-1 and TRBJ2-1, with a weak D call TRBD2 (5 bases). Germline V gene data show CDR1 as SGHRS and CDR2 as YFSETQ. V lost 4 bases to trimming and J lost 10 bases, with 18 bases between them. This CDR3 comprises 14 residues. CDR3 residues: CASSTKGPPGEQFF. The CDR3 region has the DNA TGCGCCAGCAGCACAAAAGGCCCTCCGGGGGAGCAGTTCTTC.

This chain joins TRBV3-1 (or the pseudogene TRBV3-2) and TRBJ2-3; TRBD1 is a possible D gene (6 bases). The germline gives CDR1 LGHDT, CDR2 YNNKEL (reference sequence). The ends were cut back, 1 base at V and 5 bases at J, with 19 bases in the middle. The CDR3 extends over 17 amino acids. The CDR3 DNA is TGTGCCAGCAGCCAAGCCCTCAGGGTGGGGGCCGGAGATACGCAGTATTTT. Protein: CASSQALRVGAGDTQYF.

V usage is TRBV5-1 and J usage is TRBJ2-7, with 8 nucleotides matching TRBD2. This CDR3 has 15 residues. Germline assignment: CDR1 SGHRS and CDR2 YFSETQ. The V segment lost 0 bases and the J segment 7 bases; nucleotides outside the gene matches: 9. For the CDR3, the DNA is TGCGCCAGCAGCTTGGCGGGAGGGCCAGGTCGGGAGCAGTACTTC. Its protein is CASSLAGGPGREQYF.

This clone appeared a single time. The chain recombines TRBV5-1 with TRBJ2-7; TRBD1 aligns across 8 bases. Germline V CDR1 and CDR2: SGHRS, YFSETQ. The CDR3 covers 15 residues. The junction had 6 bases not matched to a gene; V was cut back by 0 bases and J by 4 bases. The chain's CDR3 is CASSLGQGARYEQYF. The CDR3, as DNA: TGCGCCAGCAGCTTGGGGCAGGGGGCGCGGTACGAGCAGTACTTC.

The sample holds one count of this clone. The genes are TRBV29-1 and TRBJ2-7; perhaps TRBD2 as D (6 bases). The V end lost 5 bases, the J end lost 3 bases, and 11 bases lay between the germline ends. Germline CDR1 reads SQVTM; CDR2 reads ANQGSEA. The CDR3 sequence is 12 residues long. The CDR3, as DNA: TGCAGCGTTCAGGGACTCCACTACGAGCAGTACTTC. As protein: CSVQGLHYEQYF.

The V call is TRBV7-9, the J call TRBJ2-7; 9 positions match TRBD2. After removal of 4 bases from V and 2 bases from J, the junction contained 3 bases not matched to a gene. This CDR3 has 14 amino acids. The germline CDR1 and CDR2 sequences are SEHNR and FQNEAQ (reference sequence). The CDR3 nucleotides are TGTGCCAGCAGCTCGGGACTAGCCCCCTACGAGCAGTACTTC. As protein: CASSSGLAPYEQYF.

This chain uses TRBV5-1 with TRBJ1-6; TRBD1 matches at 7 bases. The germline V gene has CDR1 SGHRS and CDR2 YFSETQ. This CDR3 is 14 amino acids long. Trimming took 2 bases from V and 8 from J; bases not matched to a gene: 4. CDR3 region: CASSFPGQYSPLHF. CDR3 sequence (DNA): TGCGCCAGCAGCTTTCCGGGACAGTATTCACCCCTCCACTTT.

The chain is built from TRBV4-2 and TRBJ2-5; D call uncertain. There are 15 residues in the CDR3. V was pared by 0 bases and J by 1 base, with 9 bases between. Germline lookup yields CDR1 LGHNA and CDR2 YNFKEQ. CDR3 DNA: TGTGCCAGCAGCCAAGATGCCGAGAGCCAAGAGACCCAGTACTTC. This translates into CASSQDAESQETQYF.

This chain connects TRBV14 to TRBJ2-1; 9 positions agree with TRBD2. The CDR3 has 16 residues. V was clipped by 4 bases and J by 8 bases; unmatched bases: 12. CDR1 and CDR2 from the germline V gene are SGHDN and FVKESK. The CDR3 sequence: CASSRVGSGRFDEQFF. The CDR3 DNA sequence: TGTGCCAGCAGCCGAGTTGGCAGCGGGAGGTTTGATGAGCAGTTCTTC.

The chain uses TRBV19 and TRBJ2-1; 8 bases fit TRBD2. Germline CDR1 reads LNHDA; CDR2 reads SQIVND (reference sequence). The CDR3 sequence is 14 residues long. Trimming removed 6 bases from V and 8 bases from J; junction bases left unmatched: 9. The CDR3 loop reads CASSPLGAGDEQFF. CDR3 nucleotide sequence: TGTGCCAGTAGCCCCCTCGGAGCGGGAGATGAGCAGTTCTTC.